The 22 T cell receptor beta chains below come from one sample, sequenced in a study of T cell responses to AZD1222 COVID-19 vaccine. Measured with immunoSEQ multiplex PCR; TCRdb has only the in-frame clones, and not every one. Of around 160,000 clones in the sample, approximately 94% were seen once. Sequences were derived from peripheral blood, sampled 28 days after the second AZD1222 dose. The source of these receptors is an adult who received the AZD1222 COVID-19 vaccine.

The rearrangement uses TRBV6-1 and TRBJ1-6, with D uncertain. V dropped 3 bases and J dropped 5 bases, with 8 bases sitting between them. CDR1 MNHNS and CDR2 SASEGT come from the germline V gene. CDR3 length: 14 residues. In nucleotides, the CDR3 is TGTGCCAGCAGTGATTTGCATCATAATTCACCCCTCCACTTT. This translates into CASSDLHHNSPLHF.

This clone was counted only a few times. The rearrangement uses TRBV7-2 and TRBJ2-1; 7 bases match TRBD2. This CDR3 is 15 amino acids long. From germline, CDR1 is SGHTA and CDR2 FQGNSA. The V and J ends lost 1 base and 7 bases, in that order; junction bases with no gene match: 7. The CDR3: CASSLGGRVGNEQFF. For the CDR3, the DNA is TGTGCCAGCAGCTTAGGCGGGAGAGTAGGAAATGAGCAGTTCTTC.

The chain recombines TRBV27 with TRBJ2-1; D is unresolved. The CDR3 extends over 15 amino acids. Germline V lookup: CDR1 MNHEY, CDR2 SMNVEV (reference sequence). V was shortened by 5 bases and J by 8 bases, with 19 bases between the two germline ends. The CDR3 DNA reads TGTGCCAGCAGTCCCAGTAGCCCCCGGTACGATGAGCAGTTCTTC. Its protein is CASSPSSPRYDEQFF.

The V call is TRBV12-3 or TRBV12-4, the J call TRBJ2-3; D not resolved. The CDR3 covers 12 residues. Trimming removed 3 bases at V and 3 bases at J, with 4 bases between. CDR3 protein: CASSLGTDTQYF. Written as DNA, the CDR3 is TGTGCCAGCAGTTTGGGGACAGATACGCAGTATTTT.

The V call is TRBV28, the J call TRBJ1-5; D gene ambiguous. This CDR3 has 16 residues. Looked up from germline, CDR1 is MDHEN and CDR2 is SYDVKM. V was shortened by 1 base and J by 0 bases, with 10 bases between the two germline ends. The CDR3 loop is CASSLLAGYSNQPQHF. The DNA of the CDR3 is TGTGCCAGCAGTTTATTAGCAGGCTATAGCAATCAGCCCCAGCATTTT.

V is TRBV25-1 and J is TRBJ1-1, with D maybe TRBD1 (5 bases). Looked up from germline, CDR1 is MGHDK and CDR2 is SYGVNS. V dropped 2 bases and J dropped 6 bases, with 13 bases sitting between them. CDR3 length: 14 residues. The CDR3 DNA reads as TGTGCCAGCAGTGAAGGTTTTTGGGGGGCTGAAGCTTTCTTT. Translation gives CASSEGFWGAEAFF. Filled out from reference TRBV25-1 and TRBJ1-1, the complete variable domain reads EADIYQTPRYLVIGTGKKITLECSQTMGHDKMYWYQQDPGMELHLIHYSYGVNSTEKGDLSSESTVSRIRTEHFPLTLESARPSHTSQYLCASSEGFWGAEAFFGQGTRLTVV.

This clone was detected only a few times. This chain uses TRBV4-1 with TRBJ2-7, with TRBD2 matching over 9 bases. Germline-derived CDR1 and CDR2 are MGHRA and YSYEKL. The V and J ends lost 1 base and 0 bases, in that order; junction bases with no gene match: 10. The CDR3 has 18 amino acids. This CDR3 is CASSQGGLAPRGSYEQYF. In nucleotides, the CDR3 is TGCGCCAGCAGCCAAGGGGGACTAGCTCCTAGGGGCTCCTACGAGCAGTACTTC.

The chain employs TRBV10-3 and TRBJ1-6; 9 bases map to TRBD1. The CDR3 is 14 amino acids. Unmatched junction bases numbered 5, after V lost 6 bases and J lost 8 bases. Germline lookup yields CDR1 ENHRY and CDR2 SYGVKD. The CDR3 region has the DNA TGTGCCATCAGGCCGGGACAGGGTTATTCACCCCTCCACTTT. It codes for CAIRPGQGYSPLHF.

CDR3 DNA: TGTGCCAGCAGCCTAGGGACAGGGGGCCTTACGAACACTGAAGCTTTCTTT. This codes for CASSLGTGGLTNTEAFF. The chain combines TRBV7-9 with TRBJ1-1; 12 bases align to TRBD1. Germline V gene sequence: CDR1 SEHNR, CDR2 FQNEAQ (reference sequence). The V and J ends lost 5 bases and 1 base, in that order; junction bases with no gene match: 8. The CDR3 totals 17 residues.

CDR3 DNA: TGTGCCTGGAACGCAGGTTACGACTATGGCTACACCTTC. Encoded protein: CAWNAGYDYGYTF. The chain joins TRBV30 to TRBJ1-2; D gene ambiguous. Trimming removed 4 bases at V and 3 bases at J, with 12 bases between. Germline loops: CDR1 GTSNPN, CDR2 SVGIG (reference sequence). The CDR3 loop spans 13 amino acids.

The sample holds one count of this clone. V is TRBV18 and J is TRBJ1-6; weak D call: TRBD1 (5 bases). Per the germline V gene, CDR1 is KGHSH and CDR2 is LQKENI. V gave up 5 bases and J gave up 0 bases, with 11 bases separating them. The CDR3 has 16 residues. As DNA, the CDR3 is TGTGCCAGCTCAGGGGTCGACAGCTCCTATAATTCACCCCTCCACTTT. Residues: CASSGVDSSYNSPLHF.

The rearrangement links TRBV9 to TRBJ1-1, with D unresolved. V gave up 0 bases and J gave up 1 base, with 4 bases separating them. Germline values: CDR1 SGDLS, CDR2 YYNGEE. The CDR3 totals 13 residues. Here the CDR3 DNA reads TGTGCCAGCAGCGTAGGAGCGAACACTGAAGCTTTCTTT. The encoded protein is CASSVGANTEAFF.

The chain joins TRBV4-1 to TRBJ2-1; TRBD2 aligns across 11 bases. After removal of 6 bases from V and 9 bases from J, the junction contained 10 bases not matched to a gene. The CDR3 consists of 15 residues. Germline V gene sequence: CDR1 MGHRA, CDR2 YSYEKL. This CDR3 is CASRVLAGASGEQFF. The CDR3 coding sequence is TGCGCCAGCAGAGTACTAGCGGGAGCGTCGGGTGAGCAGTTCTTC.

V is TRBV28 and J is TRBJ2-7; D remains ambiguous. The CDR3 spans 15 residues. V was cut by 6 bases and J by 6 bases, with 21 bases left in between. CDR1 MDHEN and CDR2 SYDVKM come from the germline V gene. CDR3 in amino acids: CASSTPGHLLSEQYF. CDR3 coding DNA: TGTGCCAGCAGCACCCCGGGCCACCTTTTATCCGAGCAGTACTTC.

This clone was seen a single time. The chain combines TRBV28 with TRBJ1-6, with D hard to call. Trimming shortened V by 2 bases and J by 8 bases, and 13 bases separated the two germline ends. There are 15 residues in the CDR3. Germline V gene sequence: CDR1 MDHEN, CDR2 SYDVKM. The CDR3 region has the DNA TGTGCCAGCAGTTTAGGTCAGCCGGGAGATTCACCCCTCCACTTT. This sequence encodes CASSLGQPGDSPLHF. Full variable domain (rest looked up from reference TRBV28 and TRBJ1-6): DVKVTQSSRYLVKRTGEKVFLECVQDMDHENMFWYRQDPGLGLRLIYFSYDVKMKEKGDIPEGYSVSREKKERFSLILESASTNQTSMYLCASSLGQPGDSPLHFGNGTRLTVT.

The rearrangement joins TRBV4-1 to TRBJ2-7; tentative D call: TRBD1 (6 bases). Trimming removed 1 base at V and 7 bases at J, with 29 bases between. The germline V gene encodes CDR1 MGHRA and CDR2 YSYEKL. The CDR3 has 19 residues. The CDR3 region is CASSQVGQGSTGSRGEQYF. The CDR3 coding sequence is TGCGCCAGCAGCCAAGTGGGCCAAGGGTCAACAGGGTCTCGAGGGGAGCAGTACTTC.

The CDR3 nucleotides read TGTGCCAGCAGCCGGGACTTTGAAAAACTGTTTTTT. Protein product: CASSRDFEKLFF. The chain couples TRBV5-4 to TRBJ1-4, with a tentative D call TRBD1 (5 bases). The V gene lost 4 bases and the J gene lost 7 bases, with 8 bases spanning the gap. Germline V CDR1 and CDR2: SGHNT, YYREEE (reference sequence). This CDR3 region has 12 residues.

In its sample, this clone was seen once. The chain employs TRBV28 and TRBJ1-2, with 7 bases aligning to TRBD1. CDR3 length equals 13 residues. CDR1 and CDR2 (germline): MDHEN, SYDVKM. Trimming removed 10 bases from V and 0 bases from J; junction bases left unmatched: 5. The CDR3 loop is CATGTAPNYGYTF. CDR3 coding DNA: TGTGCCACCGGGACAGCCCCTAACTATGGCTACACCTTC.

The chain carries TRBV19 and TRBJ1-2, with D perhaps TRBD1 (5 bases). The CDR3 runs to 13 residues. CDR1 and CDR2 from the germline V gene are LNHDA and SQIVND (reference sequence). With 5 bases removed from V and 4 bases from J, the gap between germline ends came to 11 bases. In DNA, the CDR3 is TGTGCCAGTAGTCCTACCGGGACCTATGGCTACACCTTC. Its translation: CASSPTGTYGYTF.

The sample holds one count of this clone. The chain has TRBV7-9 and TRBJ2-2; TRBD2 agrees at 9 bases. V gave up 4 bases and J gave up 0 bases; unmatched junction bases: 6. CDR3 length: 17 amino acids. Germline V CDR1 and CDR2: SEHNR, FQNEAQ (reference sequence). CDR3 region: CASSSAAGGANTGELFF. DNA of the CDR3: TGTGCCAGCAGCTCCGCAGCGGGAGGAGCGAACACCGGGGAGCTGTTTTTT. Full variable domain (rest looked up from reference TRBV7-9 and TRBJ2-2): DTGVSQNPRHKITKRGQNVTFRCDPISEHNRLYWYRQTLGQGPEFLTYFQNEAQLEKSRLLSDRFSAERPKGSFSTLEIQRTEQGDSAMYLCASSSAAGGANTGELFFGEGSRLTVL.

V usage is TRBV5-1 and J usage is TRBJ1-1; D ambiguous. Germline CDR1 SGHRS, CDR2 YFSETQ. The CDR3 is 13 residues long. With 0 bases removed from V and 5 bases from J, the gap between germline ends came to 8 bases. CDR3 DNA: TGCGCCAGCAGCTTGGGGATGGGTACTGAAGCTTTCTTT. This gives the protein CASSLGMGTEAFF.

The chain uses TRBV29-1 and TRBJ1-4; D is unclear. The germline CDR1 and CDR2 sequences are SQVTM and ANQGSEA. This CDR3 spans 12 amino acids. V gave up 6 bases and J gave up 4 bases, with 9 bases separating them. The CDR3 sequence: CSVVILNEKLFF. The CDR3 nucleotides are TGCAGCGTCGTGATCCTTAATGAAAAACTGTTTTTT.